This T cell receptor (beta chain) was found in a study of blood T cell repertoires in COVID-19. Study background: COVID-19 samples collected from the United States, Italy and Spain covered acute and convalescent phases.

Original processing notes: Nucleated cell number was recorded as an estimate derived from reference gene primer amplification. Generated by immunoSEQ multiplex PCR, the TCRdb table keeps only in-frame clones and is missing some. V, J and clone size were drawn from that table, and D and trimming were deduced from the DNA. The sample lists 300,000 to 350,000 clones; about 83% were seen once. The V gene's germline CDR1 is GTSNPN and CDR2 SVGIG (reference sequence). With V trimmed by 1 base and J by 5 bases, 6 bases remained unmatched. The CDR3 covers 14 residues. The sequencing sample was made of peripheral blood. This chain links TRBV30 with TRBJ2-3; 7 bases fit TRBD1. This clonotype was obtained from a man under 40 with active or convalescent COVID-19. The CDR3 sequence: CAWSGSRGRDTQYF. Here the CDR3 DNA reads TGTGCCTGGAGTGGGAGTAGGGGGCGAGATACGCAGTATTTT.